The clone carrying this TCR beta chain was seen ten or more times. The definition of stable Graves' hyperthyroidism was no ophthalmopathy progression within 18 months. Orbital computed tomography, thyroid ultrasound, serum thyroxine and TRAb, and clinical symptoms together informed the diagnoses. The data are from a study of T cells in Graves' hyperthyroidism and ophthalmopathy. Turning to the study itself: Specimen type is peripheral blood, collected at initial diagnosis prior to any treatment.

Germline CDR1 is SEHNR and CDR2 is FQNEAQ (reference sequence). The CDR3 is 14 amino acids. Trimming took off 5 bases at V and 3 bases at J, with 14 bases between the two ends. RNA transcripts gave rise to amplified TCR beta CDR3 regions. The study used the HTBI primer set for a first-round RT-PCR of the TCR CDR3. TCRdb re-derived calls from the multiplex PCR reads in MiXCR, one entry per CDR3 protein. This table holds about 740,000 distinct CDR3 sequences, about 14% found once. The source of this sequence is a woman aged 18-29 years with Graves' hyperthyroidism. The chain links TRBV7-9 to TRBJ2-7; D is possibly TRBD1 (6 bases). Sequencing used blood. DNA for the CDR3: TGTGCCAGCAGCCACCGGCCAGGGGTCTACGAGCAGTACTTC. Translating it yields CASSHRPGVYEQYF.